These T cell receptor beta chains were read from a single sample in a study of blood T cell repertoires in COVID-19. Here immunoSEQ multiplex PCR was the method, and the copy in TCRdb shows in-frame clones only, minus some. In the table there are 60,000 to 90,000 clones, about 85% of which are singletons. The specimen was peripheral blood. The receptors shown here come from a man in his 60s with active or convalescent COVID-19. Both conserved end residues are part of each CDR3. Each record gives: V gene, J gene, CDR3 protein.

V gene: TRBV5-6; J gene: TRBJ2-3; CDR3 protein: CASSLSRGQTLRNTQYF
V gene: TRBV4-1; J gene: TRBJ2-2; CDR3 protein: CASRAGTEILNTGELFF
V gene: TRBV19; J gene: TRBJ1-5; CDR3 protein: CASSRDGAKSPQHF
V gene: TRBV2; J gene: TRBJ2-5; CDR3 protein: CASSDWTSGGETQYF
V gene: TRBV18; J gene: TRBJ1-2; CDR3 protein: CASSLGTGSYGYTF
V gene: TRBV4-2; J gene: TRBJ1-5; CDR3 protein: CASSQGGGGDQPQHF
V gene: TRBV9; J gene: TRBJ2-3; CDR3 protein: CASSVLGGVTDTQYF
V gene: TRBV6-5; J gene: TRBJ2-5; CDR3 protein: CASRNGGAGETQYF
V gene: TRBV27; J gene: TRBJ1-1; CDR3 protein: CASSVQGGTEAFF
V gene: TRBV7-9; J gene: TRBJ2-1; CDR3 protein: CASSRGQGRSNEQFF
V gene: TRBV5-6; J gene: TRBJ2-5; CDR3 protein: CASSLRAGSPQETQYF
V gene: TRBV19; J gene: TRBJ2-3; CDR3 protein: CASSTLPGLGPVGDTQYF
V gene: TRBV7-2; J gene: TRBJ1-4; CDR3 protein: CASSPRTGSEKLFF
V gene: TRBV7-2; J gene: TRBJ1-4; CDR3 protein: CASSRQGGWNEKLFF
V gene: TRBV7-2; J gene: TRBJ1-5; CDR3 protein: CASSLGAAYSNQPQHF
V gene: TRBV5-4; J gene: TRBJ1-2; CDR3 protein: CASSPRAEGYGYTF
V gene: TRBV7-2; J gene: TRBJ2-5; CDR3 protein: CASSLGRNQETQYF
V gene: TRBV7-2; J gene: TRBJ2-3; CDR3 protein: CASSSGTGGTDTQYF
V gene: TRBV19; J gene: TRBJ1-2; CDR3 protein: CASSMGGVLPYGYTF
V gene: TRBV27; J gene: TRBJ1-2; CDR3 protein: CASRPTLGGYYGYTF
V gene: TRBV7-9; J gene: TRBJ2-3; CDR3 protein: CASSLASADTQYF
V gene: TRBV7-4; J gene: TRBJ1-5; CDR3 protein: CASSPRDREPHQPQHF
V gene: TRBV4-3; J gene: TRBJ2-2; CDR3 protein: CASSLGTSGGMNTGELFF
V gene: TRBV18; J gene: TRBJ1-2; CDR3 protein: CASSPGEDYGYTF
V gene: TRBV6-2/TRBV6-3; J gene: TRBJ2-1; CDR3 protein: CASSSPGVAGGRYNEQFF
V gene: TRBV4-1; J gene: TRBJ2-3; CDR3 protein: CASSQSAQARGTDTQYF
V gene: TRBV4-1; J gene: TRBJ2-5; CDR3 protein: CASSPTSTPETQYF
V gene: TRBV3-1/TRBV3-2; J gene: TRBJ1-4; CDR3 protein: CASSPNRGRSNEKLFF
V gene: TRBV5-4; J gene: TRBJ2-1; CDR3 protein: CASSPPGSYNEQFF
V gene: TRBV7-2; J gene: TRBJ2-7; CDR3 protein: CASSRPGSNEQYF
V gene: TRBV2; J gene: TRBJ1-5; CDR3 protein: CASRAYRGAQHF
V gene: TRBV6-5; J gene: TRBJ1-1; CDR3 protein: CASSLQGNTEAFF
V gene: TRBV6-5; J gene: TRBJ1-5; CDR3 protein: CASSYSWDITQPQHF
V gene: TRBV7-2; J gene: TRBJ2-2; CDR3 protein: CASSLFSNTGELFF
V gene: TRBV19; J gene: TRBJ1-2; CDR3 protein: CASREQGAKTYGYTF
V gene: TRBV15; J gene: TRBJ2-1; CDR3 protein: CATSRDRTLPPYNEQFF
V gene: TRBV7-9; J gene: TRBJ2-1; CDR3 protein: CASLAGGLKDEQFF
V gene: TRBV21-1; J gene: TRBJ2-3; CDR3 protein: CASSIGGGQGTQYF